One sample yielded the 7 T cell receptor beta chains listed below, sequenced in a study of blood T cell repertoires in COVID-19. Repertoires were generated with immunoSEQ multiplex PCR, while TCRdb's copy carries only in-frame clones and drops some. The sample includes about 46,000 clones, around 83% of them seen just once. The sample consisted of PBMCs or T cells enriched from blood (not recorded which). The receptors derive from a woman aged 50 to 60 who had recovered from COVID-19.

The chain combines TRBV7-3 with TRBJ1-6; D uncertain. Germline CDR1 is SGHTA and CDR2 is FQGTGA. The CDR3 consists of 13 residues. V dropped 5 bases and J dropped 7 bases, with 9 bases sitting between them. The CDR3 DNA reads TGTGCCAGCAGCCCAACAGTGAATTCACCCCTCCACTTT. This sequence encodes CASSPTVNSPLHF. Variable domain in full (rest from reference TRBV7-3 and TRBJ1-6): GAGVSQTPSNKVTEKGKYVELRCDPISGHTALYWYRQSLGQGPEFLIYFQGTGAADDSGLPNDRFFAVRPEGSVSTLKIQRTERGDSAVYLCASSPTVNSPLHFGNGTRLTVT.

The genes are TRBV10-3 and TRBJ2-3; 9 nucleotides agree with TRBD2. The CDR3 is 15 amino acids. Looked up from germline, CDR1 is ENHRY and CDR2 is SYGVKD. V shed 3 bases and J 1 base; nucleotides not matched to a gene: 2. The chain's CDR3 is CAISDLAGRTDTQYF. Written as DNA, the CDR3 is TGTGCCATCAGTGATCTAGCGGGACGCACAGATACGCAGTATTTT.

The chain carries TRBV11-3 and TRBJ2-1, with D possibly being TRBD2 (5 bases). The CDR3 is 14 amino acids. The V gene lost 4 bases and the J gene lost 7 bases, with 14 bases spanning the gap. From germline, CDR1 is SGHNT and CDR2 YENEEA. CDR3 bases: TGTGCCAGCAGCTCTGAGGGTTGGTTGAATGAGCAGTTCTTC. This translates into CASSSEGWLNEQFF.

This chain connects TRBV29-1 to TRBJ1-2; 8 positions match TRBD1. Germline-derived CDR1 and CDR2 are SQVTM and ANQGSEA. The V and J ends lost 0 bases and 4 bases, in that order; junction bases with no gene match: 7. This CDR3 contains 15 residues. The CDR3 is CSVEDRRTGIYGYTF. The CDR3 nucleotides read TGCAGCGTTGAAGATCGGAGGACAGGGATCTATGGCTACACCTTC.

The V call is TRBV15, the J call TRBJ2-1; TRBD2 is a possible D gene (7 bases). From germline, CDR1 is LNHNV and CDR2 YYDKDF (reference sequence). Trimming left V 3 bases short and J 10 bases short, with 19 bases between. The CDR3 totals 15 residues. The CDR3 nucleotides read TGTGCCACCAGCAGGGCTACTGGGGGGGCTTTCGAGCAGTTCTTC. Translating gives CATSRATGGAFEQFF.

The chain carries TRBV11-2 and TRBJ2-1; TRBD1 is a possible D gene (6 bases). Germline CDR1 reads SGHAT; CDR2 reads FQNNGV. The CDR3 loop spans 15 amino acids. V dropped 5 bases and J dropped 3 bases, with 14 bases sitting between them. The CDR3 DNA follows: TGTGCCAGCAGCCAAACAGGGTTCAACTACAATGAGCAGTTCTTC. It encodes CASSQTGFNYNEQFF.

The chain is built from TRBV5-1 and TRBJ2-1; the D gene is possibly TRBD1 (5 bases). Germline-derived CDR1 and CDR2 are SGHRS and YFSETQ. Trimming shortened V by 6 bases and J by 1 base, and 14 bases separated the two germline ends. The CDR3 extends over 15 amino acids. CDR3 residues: CASKINQGSYNEQFF. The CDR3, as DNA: TGCGCCAGCAAGATTAACCAGGGATCCTACAATGAGCAGTTCTTC.